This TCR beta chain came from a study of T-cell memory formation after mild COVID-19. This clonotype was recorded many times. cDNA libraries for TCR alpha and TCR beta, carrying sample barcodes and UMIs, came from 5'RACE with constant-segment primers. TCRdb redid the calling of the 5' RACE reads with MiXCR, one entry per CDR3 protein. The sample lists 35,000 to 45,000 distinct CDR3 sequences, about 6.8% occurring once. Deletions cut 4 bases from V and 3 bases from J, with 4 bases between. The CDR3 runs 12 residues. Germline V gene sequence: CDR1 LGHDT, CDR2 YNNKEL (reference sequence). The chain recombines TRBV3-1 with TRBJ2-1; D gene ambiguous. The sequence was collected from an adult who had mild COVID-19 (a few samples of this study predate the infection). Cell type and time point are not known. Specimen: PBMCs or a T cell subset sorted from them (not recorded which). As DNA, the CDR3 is TGTGCCAGCAGCCTCTTCTACAATGAGCAGTTCTTC. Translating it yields CASSLFYNEQFF.